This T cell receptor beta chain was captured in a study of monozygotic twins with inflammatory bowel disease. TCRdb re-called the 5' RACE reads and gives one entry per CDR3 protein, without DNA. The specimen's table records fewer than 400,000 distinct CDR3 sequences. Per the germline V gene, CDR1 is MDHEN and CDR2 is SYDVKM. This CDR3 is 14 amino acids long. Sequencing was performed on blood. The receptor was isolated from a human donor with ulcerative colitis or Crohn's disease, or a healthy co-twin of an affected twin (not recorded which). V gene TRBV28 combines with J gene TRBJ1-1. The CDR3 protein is CASIGGGMNTEAFF.